This T cell receptor beta chain was identified in a study of T cells in pancreatic ductal adenocarcinoma. Findings and limits, study-wide: This surgical cohort overrepresents the minority presenting with early-stage disease. Comparisons of tumor and blood clonality may show falsely lower tumor diversity. Blood had more productive templates and 8 to 9.5-fold more unique clonotypes than tumor.

V was clipped by 5 bases and J by 5 bases; unmatched bases: 11. The germline gives CDR1 MDHEN, CDR2 SYDVKM. This CDR3 spans 15 amino acids. Comment on this clone: The target antigen is unknown.

The repertoire was sequenced with immunoSEQ multiplex PCR; TCRdb's copy has only in-frame clones and lacks some. The data show more than 85,000 clones, with around 96% seen just once and around 3.2% held by the top ten. No neoadjuvant therapy was given to the selected pancreatic ductal adenocarcinoma patients before their surgery. The sequencing input was PBMCs. The chain is built from TRBV28 and TRBJ2-5, with TRBD2 matching over 7 bases. The origin of this receptor is a human donor with pancreatic ductal adenocarcinoma. The CDR3 sequence: CASSPSGAGVETQYF. The CDR3 DNA sequence: TGTGCCAGCAGTCCCTCGGGCGCGGGAGTGGAGACCCAGTACTTC.